These 27 T cell receptor beta chains share one sample of origin, sequenced in a study of blood T cell repertoires in COVID-19. The table came from immunoSEQ multiplex PCR; TCRdb's copy has only in-frame clones and leaves some out. The data show tens of thousands of clones, with 86% seen just once and over 3.5% held by the top ten. What was sequenced was peripheral blood. These TCRs come from a man older than 75 with active COVID-19.

The rearrangement joins TRBV20-1 to TRBJ2-1; D unresolved. This CDR3 spans 11 amino acids. Germline V gene sequence: CDR1 DFQATT, CDR2 SNEGSKA (reference sequence). Trimming shortened V by 2 bases and J by 9 bases, and 8 bases separated the two germline ends. The CDR3 spells CSARSSLEQFF. The CDR3 nucleotides are TGCAGTGCTAGATCCTCTCTTGAGCAGTTCTTC.

The chain links TRBV18 to TRBJ2-2; 8 bases fit TRBD1. Unmatched junction bases numbered 9, after V lost 0 bases and J lost 6 bases. The CDR3 is made up of 17 amino acids. Germline CDR1 and CDR2: KGHSH and LQKENI. Here the CDR3 DNA reads TGTGCCAGCTCACCACCGTCGACAGGGGTTCGGGCCGGGGAGCTGTTTTTT. This sequence encodes CASSPPSTGVRAGELFF.

V usage is TRBV4-3 and J usage is TRBJ1-1, with D tentatively TRBD1 (6 bases). The CDR3 contains 17 residues. Germline-derived CDR1 and CDR2 are LGHNA and YSLEER. V shed 1 base and J shed 1 base, with 16 bases lying between them. The CDR3: CASSQAVVGHGNTEAFF. The CDR3 coding sequence is TGCGCCAGCAGCCAAGCGGTCGTGGGACACGGGAACACTGAAGCTTTCTTT.

This clone was detected a few times. The V call is TRBV19, the J call TRBJ1-5; D might be TRBD1 (6 bases). The V end was cut by 0 bases, the J end by 7 bases, with 19 bases between. CDR1 is LNHDA, CDR2 SQIVND, per germline (reference sequence). The CDR3 length is 17 residues. The CDR3 DNA reads TGTGCCAGTAGTATAGACGGTTCACAGGGAAGTTGGCAGCCCCAGCATTTT. It encodes CASSIDGSQGSWQPQHF.

This sequence joins TRBV5-4 and TRBJ1-6; perhaps TRBD1 as D (6 bases). Germline V gene sequence: CDR1 SGHNT, CDR2 YYREEE (reference sequence). The CDR3 totals 16 residues. V was pared by 4 bases and J by 7 bases, with 18 bases between. The CDR3 loop is CASSPGGGRGNSPLHF. The CDR3 coding sequence is TGTGCCAGCAGCCCCGGGGGGGGGCGCGGGAATTCACCCCTCCACTTT.

This rearrangement joins TRBV7-6 to TRBJ2-1; the match to TRBD1 covers 7 bases. The CDR3 totals 14 residues. The V segment lost 2 bases and the J segment 8 bases; nucleotides outside the gene matches: 6. The germline CDR1 and CDR2 sequences are SGHVS and FNYEAQ. CDR3 coding DNA: TGTGCCAGCAGCTTAACCCAGGGGGACGATGAGCAGTTCTTC. It codes for CASSLTQGDDEQFF. Filled out from reference TRBV7-6 and TRBJ2-1, the complete variable domain reads GAGVSQSPRYKVTKRGQDVALRCDPISGHVSLYWYRQALGQGPEFLTYFNYEAQQDKSGLPNDRFSAERPEGSISTLTIQRTEQRDSAMYRCASSLTQGDDEQFFGPGTRLTVL.

This sequence joins TRBV19 and TRBJ1-3, with D unclear. This CDR3 is 15 amino acids long. Germline V CDR1 and CDR2: LNHDA, SQIVND (reference sequence). Trimming removed 11 bases from V and 1 base from J, with 18 bases in between. This CDR3 reads CAVVAGIWSGNTIYF. CDR3 DNA sequence: TGTGCCGTAGTGGCGGGGATATGGTCTGGAAACACCATATATTTT.

In this sample, this clone turned up a few times. This chain uses TRBV6-5 with TRBJ2-7, with TRBD1 matching 9 bases. Germline-derived CDR1 and CDR2 are MNHEY and SVGAGI. The J segment lost 8 bases and the V segment lost 4 bases, leaving 6 bases of the junction unmatched. CDR3 length equals 13 residues. Here the CDR3 DNA reads TGTGCCAGCAGTTCCGGACAGGGGAGGCAGCAGTACTTC. Encoded protein: CASSSGQGRQQYF.

The count of this clone is one. The chain couples TRBV30 to TRBJ2-7; 7 nucleotides align to TRBD2. J lost 1 base, V lost 0 bases, and 6 bases had no gene match. This CDR3 is 15 amino acids long. CDR1 is GTSNPN, CDR2 SVGIG, per germline (reference sequence). Here the CDR3 DNA reads TGTGCCTGGAGTGTTCCCCCTAGCGGTTCCTACGAGCAGTACTTC. This encodes CAWSVPPSGSYEQYF.

In its sample, this clone was seen once. The chain uses TRBV7-9 and TRBJ1-1, with TRBD1 as a possible D gene (6 bases). This CDR3 contains 12 residues. The germline V gene has CDR1 SEHNR and CDR2 FQNEAQ (reference sequence). Trimming removed 6 bases at V and 4 bases at J, with 9 bases between. The chain's CDR3 is CASRLGGTEAFF. The CDR3 coding sequence is TGTGCCAGCAGGCTAGGGGGCACTGAAGCTTTCTTT. Drawing the rest from reference TRBV7-9 and TRBJ1-1, the complete variable domain is DTGVSQNPRHKITKRGQNVTFRCDPISEHNRLYWYRQTLGQGPEFLTYFQNEAQLEKSRLLSDRFSAERPKGSFSTLEIQRTEQGDSAMYLCASRLGGTEAFFGQGTRLTVV.

The V and J genes are TRBV2 and TRBJ1-3; the match to TRBD1 covers 9 bases. Germline V CDR1 and CDR2: SNHLY, FYNNEI. V trimming: 6 bases; J trimming: 0 bases; junction bases outside the gene matches: 6. CDR3 length: 16 amino acids. The CDR3: CASRDRGADSGNTIYF. The DNA of the CDR3 is TGTGCCAGCAGGGACAGGGGCGCAGACTCTGGAAACACCATATATTTT.

The chain is built from TRBV28 and TRBJ1-5; 10 bases fit TRBD1. V was clipped by 6 bases and J by 2 bases; unmatched bases: 4. Per germline, CDR1 MDHEN and CDR2 SYDVKM. The CDR3 runs to 15 residues. In nucleotides, the CDR3 is TGTGCCAGCAGGACGACAGGGGGCGGCAATCAGCCCCAGCATTTT. The encoded protein is CASRTTGGGNQPQHF.

The chain has TRBV18 and TRBJ2-1; 13 bases line up with TRBD2. The germline V gene has CDR1 KGHSH and CDR2 LQKENI. Trimming cost V 2 bases and J 8 bases; bases outside gene matches: 12. The length of the CDR3 is 18 residues. The CDR3 loop reads CASSPLLAGGPFSDEQFF. Here the CDR3 DNA reads TGTGCCAGCTCACCATTACTAGCGGGAGGGCCGTTTTCCGATGAGCAGTTCTTC.

The chain is built from TRBV3-1 (or the pseudogene TRBV3-2) and TRBJ2-1, with 10 bases aligning to TRBD2. The germline V gene has CDR1 LGHDT and CDR2 YNNKEL (reference sequence). J was trimmed by 1 base and V by 4 bases; bases with no gene match: 16. The CDR3 extends over 20 amino acids. This CDR3 reads CASSPPSFSGRTPSYNEQFF. In DNA form, the CDR3 reads TGTGCCAGCAGCCCTCCCTCGTTTAGCGGGAGGACTCCTTCCTACAATGAGCAGTTCTTC.

J is TRBJ1-5 and V is TRBV19; the match to TRBD1 covers 9 bases. Trimming cost V 2 bases and J 7 bases; bases outside gene matches: 12. The CDR3 contains 17 residues. Germline lookup yields CDR1 LNHDA and CDR2 SQIVND (reference sequence). CDR3 nucleotide sequence: TGTGCCAGTAGTATAACCCACGGGACAGGGAAGGGCCAGCCCCAGCATTTT. Its protein product is CASSITHGTGKGQPQHF.

The chain joins TRBV5-1 to TRBJ2-7, with 8 bases identical to TRBD2. The junction had 3 bases not matched to a gene; V was cut back by 4 bases and J by 0 bases. Germline CDR1 is SGHRS and CDR2 is YFSETQ. This CDR3 is 14 amino acids long. The CDR3 loop is CASSAGTSSYEQYF. CDR3 coding DNA: TGCGCCAGCAGCGCCGGGACTAGCTCCTACGAGCAGTACTTC.

On this clone itself: At one end the junction does not follow the germline gene, possibly because of a read error. The chain has TRBV3-1 (or the pseudogene TRBV3-2) and TRBJ2-1, with 7 bases that match TRBD2. Looked up from germline, CDR1 is LGHDT and CDR2 is YNNKEL (reference sequence). The CDR3 extends over 17 amino acids. The CDR3, as DNA: TGTGCCAGCAGCGAAGATCCCGGGGGAGGGACGTACAATGAGCAGTTCTTC. Translating it yields CASSEDPGGGTYNEQFF.

The chain joins TRBV7-5 to TRBJ2-7; the D call in the table, TRBD1, was not verified against the DNA. TRBV7-5 is reported as a pseudogene. The CDR3 runs 15 residues. The CDR3 sequence: CVRSLVPQGPYEQYF. The CDR3 coding sequence is TGTGTCAGAAGCTTAGTTCCGCAGGGGCCCTACGAGCAGTACTTC.

This chain links TRBV11-2 with TRBJ2-7; D gene unclear. Trimming shortened V by 6 bases and J by 9 bases, and 21 bases separated the two germline ends. Germline CDR1 reads SGHAT; CDR2 reads FQNNGV. The CDR3 is 14 amino acids. The CDR3: CASRHPGYLSGQYF. The DNA for the CDR3 is TGTGCCAGCAGGCACCCGGGTTATTTATCCGGGCAGTACTTC. Using reference TRBV11-2 and TRBJ2-7 for the parts outside the CDR3, the full variable domain is EAGVAQSPRYKIIEKRQSVAFWCNPISGHATLYWYQQILGQGPKLLIQFQNNGVVDDSQLPKDRFSAERLKGVDSTLKIQPAKLEDSAVYLCASRHPGYLSGQYFGPGTRLTVT.

The chain has TRBV30 and TRBJ2-1, with 9 bases matching TRBD1. Germline V gene sequence: CDR1 GTSNPN, CDR2 SVGIG (reference sequence). V shed 2 bases, J shed 14 bases, and the junction held 7 bases outside the gene matches. This CDR3 has 12 residues. The CDR3, as DNA: TGTGCCTGGAGTTTCGGGACAGGGAGGGAGTTCTTC. Translation gives CAWSFGTGREFF.

The chain employs TRBV27 and TRBJ1-2; D is perhaps TRBD1 (6 bases). The CDR3 length is 13 residues. V lost 4 bases to trimming and J lost 5 bases, with 11 bases between them. Germline V CDR1 and CDR2: MNHEY, SMNVEV (reference sequence). In DNA form, the CDR3 reads TGTGCCAGCAGTTCCCGAGGGGGATATGGCTACACCTTC. Its translation: CASSSRGGYGYTF.

This clone was seen more than once but under ten times. The gene calls are TRBV27 and TRBJ2-1; TRBD2 matches 7 bases. Germline-derived CDR1 and CDR2 are MNHEY and SMNVEV (reference sequence). V trimming: 4 bases; J trimming: 7 bases; junction bases outside the gene matches: 4. The CDR3 sequence is 13 residues long. The CDR3 DNA follows: TGTGCCAGCAGTTGGGGACTAATTAATGAGCAGTTCTTC. It is translated as CASSWGLINEQFF.

In DNA form, the CDR3 reads TGCGCCAGCAGCTTGCTTCCAGCGGGCTACGAGCAGTACTTC. This sequence encodes CASSLLPAGYEQYF. The chain is built from TRBV5-1 and TRBJ2-7; D possibly corresponds to TRBD2 (6 bases). Trimming left V 1 base short and J 3 bases short, with 11 bases between. The germline CDR1 and CDR2 sequences are SGHRS and YFSETQ. This CDR3 comprises 14 residues.

V usage is TRBV28 and J usage is TRBJ1-5; 8 bases agree with TRBD1. Germline CDR1 and CDR2: MDHEN and SYDVKM. The CDR3 length is 16 residues. Losses at the gene ends were 5 bases for V and 4 bases for J; bases not matched to a gene: 10. The CDR3, as DNA: TGTGCCAGCAGTCCCTCAGGACAGGGTGAGAATCAGCCCCAGCATTTT. It encodes CASSPSGQGENQPQHF.

This chain uses TRBV10-2 with TRBJ2-1; 14 nucleotides match TRBD2. CDR3 length: 15 residues. J was trimmed by 8 bases and V by 6 bases; bases with no gene match: 6. CDR1 is WSHSY and CDR2 is SAAADI in the germline V gene. The CDR3 loop is CASSGGLAGEYEQFF. The DNA for the CDR3 is TGCGCCAGCAGCGGGGGACTAGCGGGAGAATATGAGCAGTTCTTC.

The rearrangement uses TRBV9 and TRBJ2-7, with a tentative D call TRBD1 (6 bases). Trimming cost V 3 bases and J 3 bases, with 16 bases left between them. Germline CDR1 is SGDLS and CDR2 is YYNGEE. This CDR3 is built from 15 residues. In DNA form, the CDR3 reads TGTGCCAGCAGCGAAGACAGGAGTGGGCTCTACGAGCAGTACTTC. Amino acid sequence: CASSEDRSGLYEQYF.

This rearrangement joins TRBV9 to TRBJ2-1; 12 nucleotides line up with TRBD2. The germline gives CDR1 SGDLS, CDR2 YYNGEE. The V gene end was trimmed by 7 bases and the J gene end by 9 bases; junction bases not matched to a gene: 23. The CDR3 length is 19 residues. In DNA, the CDR3 is TGTGCCAGCGGCAGGACAGGGGCTACGTCTAGCGGGAGGGGACGTGAGCAGTTCTTC. Translated: CASGRTGATSSGRGREQFF.